This T cell receptor (beta chain) was documented in a study of T cells in Graves' hyperthyroidism and ophthalmopathy. Study information: Any treatment followed the collection of peripheral blood at initial diagnosis. Study outcomes and limitations: Ophthalmopathy was model-predicted a median 6.5 months pre-onset. In the analysis, a 13 V-J model separated ophthalmopathy from stable hyperthyroidism.

Concerning this clonotype: The antigen is undetermined.

The CDR3 length is 14 residues. V shed 3 bases and J shed 1 base, with 10 bases lying between them. Germline values: CDR1 SGHNT, CDR2 YYREEE (reference sequence). Amplified TCR beta CDR3 regions came from RNA transcripts. The HTBI set primed first-round TCR CDR3 RT-PCR. TCRdb re-derived calls from the multiplex PCR reads in MiXCR, one entry per CDR3 protein. The sample contains around 250,000 distinct CDR3 sequences, roughly 17% of which appear only once. This chain links TRBV5-4 with TRBJ1-1; the D is unclear. This receptor was obtained from a woman in her late teens or twenties with Graves' ophthalmopathy. Sequencing input: blood. CDR3 DNA: TGTGCCAGCAGCTCGAGTGCAGGGAACACTGAAGCTTTCTTT. It encodes CASSSSAGNTEAFF.